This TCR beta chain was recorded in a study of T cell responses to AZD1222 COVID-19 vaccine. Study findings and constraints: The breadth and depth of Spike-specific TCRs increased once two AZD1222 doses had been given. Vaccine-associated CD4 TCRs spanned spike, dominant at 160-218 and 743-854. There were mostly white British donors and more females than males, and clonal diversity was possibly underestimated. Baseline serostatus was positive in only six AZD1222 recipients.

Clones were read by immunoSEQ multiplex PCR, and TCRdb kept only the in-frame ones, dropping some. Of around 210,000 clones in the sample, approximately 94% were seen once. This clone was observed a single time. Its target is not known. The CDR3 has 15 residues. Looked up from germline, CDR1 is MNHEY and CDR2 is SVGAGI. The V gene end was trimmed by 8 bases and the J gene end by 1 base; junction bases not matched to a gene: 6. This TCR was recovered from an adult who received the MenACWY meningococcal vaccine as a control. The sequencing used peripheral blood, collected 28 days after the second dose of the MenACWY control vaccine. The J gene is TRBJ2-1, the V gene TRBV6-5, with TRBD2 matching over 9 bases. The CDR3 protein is CASGGGGGSYNEQFF. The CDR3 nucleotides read TGTGCCAGCGGCGGCGGGGGGGGATCCTACAATGAGCAGTTCTTC.